The rows below give T cell receptor beta chains drawn from one sample of a study of T cell responses to AZD1222 COVID-19 vaccine. Produced via immunoSEQ multiplex PCR; TCRdb's table is partial and in-frame only. The sample lists 140,000 to 150,000 clones; 80% to 95% were seen once. Here the sequenced sample was peripheral blood, taken on day 0 of AZD1222 vaccination. These TCRs come from an adult in good health. Each CDR3 is given with its conserved first and last residue. D genes are given only for firm matches. Size values are once, few and many counts, or a class for expanded clones, and some rows have none.

size	D	J	V	CDR3	DNA
-	TRBD1	TRBJ2-7	TRBV11-2	CASSTGRDRFLYEQYF	TGTGCCAGCAGCACCGGCCGGGACAGGTTCCTCTACGAGCAGTACTTC
-	TRBD1	TRBJ2-1	TRBV11-3	CASSLSTGNEQFF	TGTGCCAGCAGCCTATCGACAGGGAATGAGCAGTTCTTC
-	-	TRBJ1-5	TRBV24-1	CATSDSGNQPQHF	TGTGCCACCAGTGACTCAGGGAATCAGCCCCAGCATTTT
-	-	TRBJ1-3	TRBV5-1	CASSLTQGAGNTIYF	TGCGCCAGCAGCTTGACGCAGGGAGCTGGAAACACCATATATTTT
-	-	TRBJ2-2	TRBV6-7	CASNTAGELFF	TGTGCCAGCAATACCGCCGGGGAGCTGTTTTTT
-	-	TRBJ2-2	TRBV12-5	CASGLVSGAIHTGELFF	TGTGCTAGTGGTTTGGTTTCGGGGGCGATACACACCGGGGAGCTGTTTTTT
-	TRBD1	TRBJ1-1	TRBV6-5	CASSWDRNTEAFF	TGTGCCAGCAGTTGGGACAGGAACACTGAAGCTTTCTTT
-	TRBD1	TRBJ2-1	TRBV7-6	CASSRGQGHEQFF	TGTGCCAGCAGCCGGGGACAGGGGCATGAGCAGTTCTTC
-	TRBD1	TRBJ2-7	TRBV27	CASSFLGQGLYEQYF	TGTGCCAGCAGTTTCCTCGGACAGGGCCTATACGAGCAGTACTTC
-	-	TRBJ1-1	TRBV11-2	CASSFRAGAYTEAFF	TGTGCCAGCAGCTTTCGGGCAGGGGCATACACTGAAGCTTTCTTT
-	-	TRBJ2-1	TRBV24-1	CATFREQFF	TGTGCCACCTTCCGCGAGCAGTTCTTC
once	-	TRBJ1-1	TRBV6-2/TRBV6-3	CASSFPTGWGTEAFF	TGTGCCAGCAGTTTCCCGACAGGATGGGGCACTGAAGCTTTCTTT
-	TRBD1	TRBJ2-7	TRBV4-3	CASSQDRGYEQYF	TGCGCCAGCAGCCAAGACAGGGGGTACGAGCAGTACTTC
-	-	TRBJ1-1	TRBV6-4	CASSDGVTTAFF	TGTGCCAGCAGTGACGGGGTCACTACGGCTTTCTTT
-	TRBD1	TRBJ2-2	TRBV25-1	CARGQENTGELFF	TGTGCCAGGGGACAGGAGAACACCGGGGAGCTGTTTTTT
once	-	TRBJ2-7	TRBV25-1	CASRDAGAYEQYF	TGTGCCAGTCGGGATGCTGGGGCCTACGAGCAGTACTTC
few	TRBD1	TRBJ2-5	TRBV24-1	CATSDLTRTGRETQYF	TGTGCCACCAGTGATCTAACAAGGACAGGGCGGGAGACCCAGTACTTC
-	-	TRBJ1-5	TRBV30	CAWTRAGLDQPQHF	TGTGCCTGGACCCGGGCAGGGCTCGATCAGCCCCAGCATTTT
-	TRBD2	TRBJ2-1	TRBV29-1	CSVHSGYNEQFF	TGCAGCGTGCATAGCGGGTACAATGAGCAGTTCTTC
-	-	TRBJ2-1	TRBV11-2	CASSVTTKGNEQFF	TGTGCCAGCAGCGTAACTACGAAAGGGAATGAGCAGTTCTTC
-	-	TRBJ1-3	TRBV7-2	CASSSADSGNTIYF	TGTGCCAGCAGCTCAGCAGACTCTGGAAACACCATATATTTT
-	-	TRBJ1-1	TRBV6-6	CASSYSKPPSPAFF	TGTGCCAGCAGTTACTCGAAGCCCCCTTCGCCGGCTTTCTTT
-	-	TRBJ2-1	TRBV6-5	CASSYSPGSGQFF	TGTGCCAGCAGTTACAGTCCTGGCTCCGGGCAGTTCTTC